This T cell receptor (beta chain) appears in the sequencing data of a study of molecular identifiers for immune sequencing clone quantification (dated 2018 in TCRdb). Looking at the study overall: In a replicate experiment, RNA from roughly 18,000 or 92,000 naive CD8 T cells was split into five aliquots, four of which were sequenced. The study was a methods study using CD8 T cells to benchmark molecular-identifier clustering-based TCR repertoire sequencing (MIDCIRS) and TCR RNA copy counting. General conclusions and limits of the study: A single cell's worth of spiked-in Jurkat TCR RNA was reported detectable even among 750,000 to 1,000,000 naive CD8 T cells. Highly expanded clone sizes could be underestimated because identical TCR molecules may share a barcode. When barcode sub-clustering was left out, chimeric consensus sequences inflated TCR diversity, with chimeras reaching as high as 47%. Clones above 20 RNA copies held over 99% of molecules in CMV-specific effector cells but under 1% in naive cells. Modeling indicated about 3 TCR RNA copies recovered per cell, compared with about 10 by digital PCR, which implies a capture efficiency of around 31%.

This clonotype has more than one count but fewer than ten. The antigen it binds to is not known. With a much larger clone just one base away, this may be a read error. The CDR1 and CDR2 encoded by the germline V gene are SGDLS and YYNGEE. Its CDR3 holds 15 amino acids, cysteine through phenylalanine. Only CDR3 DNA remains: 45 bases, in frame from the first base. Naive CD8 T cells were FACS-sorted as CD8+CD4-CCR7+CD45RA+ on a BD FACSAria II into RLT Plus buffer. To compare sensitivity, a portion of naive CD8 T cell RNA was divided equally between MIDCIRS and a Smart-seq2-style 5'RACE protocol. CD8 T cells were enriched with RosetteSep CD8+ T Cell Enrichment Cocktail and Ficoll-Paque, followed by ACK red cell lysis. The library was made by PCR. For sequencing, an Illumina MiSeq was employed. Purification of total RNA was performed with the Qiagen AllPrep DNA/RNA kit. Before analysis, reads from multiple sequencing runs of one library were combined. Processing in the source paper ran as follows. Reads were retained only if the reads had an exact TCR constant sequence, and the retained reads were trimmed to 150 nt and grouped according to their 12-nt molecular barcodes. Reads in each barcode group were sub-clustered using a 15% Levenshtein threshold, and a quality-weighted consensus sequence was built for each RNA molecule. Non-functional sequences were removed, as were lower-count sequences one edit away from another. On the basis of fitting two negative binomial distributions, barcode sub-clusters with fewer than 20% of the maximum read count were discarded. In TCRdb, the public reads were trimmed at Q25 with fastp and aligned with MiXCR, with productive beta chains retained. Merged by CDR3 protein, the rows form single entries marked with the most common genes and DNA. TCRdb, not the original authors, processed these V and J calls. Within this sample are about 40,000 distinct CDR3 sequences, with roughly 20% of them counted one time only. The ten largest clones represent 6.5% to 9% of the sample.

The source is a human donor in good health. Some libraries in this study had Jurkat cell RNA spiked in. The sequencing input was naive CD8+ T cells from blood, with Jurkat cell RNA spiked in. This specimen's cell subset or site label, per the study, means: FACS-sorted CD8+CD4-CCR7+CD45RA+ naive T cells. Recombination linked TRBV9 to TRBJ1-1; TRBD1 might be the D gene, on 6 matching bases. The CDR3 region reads CVSGPGTTDGTEAFF. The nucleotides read TGTGTCAGCGGACCCGGGACAACAGACGGCACTGAAGCTTTCTTT.